This record covers a single TCR beta chain. The table came from immunoSEQ multiplex PCR; TCRdb's copy has only in-frame clones and leaves some out. The sample lists fewer than 120,000 clones, 88% occurring once. The source of the sample is a study of control samples from healthy donors and cancer patients. CDR1 MNHEY and CDR2 SVGEGT come from the germline V gene. With 1 base removed from V and 4 bases from J, the gap between germline ends came to 22 bases. The CDR3 covers 18 residues. The TCR was taken from a woman aged 55-70 years with lung cancer. This sequence joins TRBV6-2 or TRBV6-3 and TRBJ1-1, with D possibly being TRBD1 (6 bases). Sequenced: PBMCs. CDR3 in amino acids: CASSYFPLQGNFLTEAFF. The CDR3, as DNA: TGTGCCAGCAGTTACTTCCCTCTACAGGGTAATTTCCTCACTGAAGCTTTCTTT.